The 13 T cell receptor beta chains below were found in one sample sequenced in a study of cytomegalovirus exposure and HLA in healthy donors. Vbeta (60) and Jbeta (13) primers were used in the PCR. The table came from immunoSEQ multiplex PCR; TCRdb's copy has only in-frame clones and leaves some out. The top ten clones hold roughly 1.5% of a sample with some 110,000 clones, roughly three quarters of them seen once. The sample consisted of PBMCs. These receptors all come from a woman aged 18-30 years in good health and CMV-seronegative.

The chain links TRBV6-5 to TRBJ2-7; 7 nucleotides match TRBD1. The germline V gene encodes CDR1 MNHEY and CDR2 SVGAGI. There are 13 residues in the CDR3. V lost 7 bases, J lost 1 base, and 4 bases stayed unmatched. CDR3 in amino acids: CASKIQGSYEQYF. The CDR3 coding sequence is TGTGCCAGCAAAATACAGGGGTCCTACGAGCAGTACTTC.

The chain couples TRBV9 to TRBJ1-1, with 7 bases fitting TRBD1. The ends lost 4 bases at V and 0 bases at J; junction bases unmatched: 3. This CDR3 spans 14 amino acids. CDR1 and CDR2 (germline): SGDLS, YYNGEE. CDR3 in DNA: TGTGCCAGCAGCTTGGGGACAGTGAACACTGAAGCTTTCTTT. It translates to CASSLGTVNTEAFF.

The V and J genes are TRBV27 and TRBJ1-5; D is possibly TRBD1 (5 bases). The CDR3 runs to 15 residues. Germline V CDR1 and CDR2: MNHEY, SMNVEV (reference sequence). Trimming shortened V by 4 bases and J by 8 bases, and 18 bases separated the two germline ends. In DNA, the CDR3 is TGTGCCAGCAGTTCCTACAGGTCCCCTAATGAGCCCCAGCATTTT. Its translation is CASSSYRSPNEPQHF.

This clone was seen more than once but under ten times. The chain carries TRBV2 and TRBJ2-3, with 8 bases matching TRBD2. Germline assignment: CDR1 SNHLY and CDR2 FYNNEI. The CDR3 spans 16 residues. Trimming cost V 6 bases and J 0 bases; bases outside gene matches: 8. The CDR3 coding sequence is TGTGCCAGCAGGGGTCGGGGGGGGTATAGCACAGATACGCAGTATTTT. Amino acids: CASRGRGGYSTDTQYF.

The CDR3 sequence is CASRSRQAINSPGSYEQYF. The CDR3 DNA is TGTGCCAGCCGTTCCCGACAGGCCATAAATTCCCCGGGGTCCTACGAGCAGTACTTC. The rearrangement links TRBV2 to TRBJ2-7; possibly TRBD1 for D (6 bases). CDR1 is SNHLY, CDR2 FYNNEI, per germline. The V end lost 8 bases, the J end lost 1 base, and 30 bases lay between the germline ends. The CDR3 has 19 residues. Drawing the rest from reference TRBV2 and TRBJ2-7, the complete variable domain is EPEVTQTPSHQVTQMGQEVILRCVPISNHLYFYWYRQILGQKVEFLVSFYNNEISEKSEIFDDQFSVERPDGSNFTLKIRSTKLEDSAMYFCASRSRQAINSPGSYEQYFGPGTRLTVT.

CDR3 DNA: TGCGCCAGCAGCTCGAGGGTAGGTCTCTCTGGGGCCAACGTCCTGACTTTC. The encoded protein is CASSSRVGLSGANVLTF. This chain joins TRBV4-1 and TRBJ2-6; TRBD2 might be the D (5 bases). Germline CDR1 is MGHRA and CDR2 is YSYEKL. V was shortened by 5 bases and J by 0 bases, with 14 bases between the two germline ends. The CDR3 runs 17 residues.

The V call is TRBV5-1, the J call TRBJ2-1; 8 bases align to TRBD2. CDR3 length: 15 residues. The V segment lost 2 bases and the J segment 7 bases; nucleotides outside the gene matches: 8. The germline CDR1 and CDR2 sequences are SGHRS and YFSETQ. CDR3 DNA sequence: TGCGCCAGCAGCTTTAGCGGGGCCCTCCCAAATGAGCAGTTCTTC. Translating it yields CASSFSGALPNEQFF.

This chain uses TRBV29-1 with TRBJ2-1; D is uncertain. The CDR3 length is 12 residues. With 0 bases removed from V and 3 bases from J, the gap between germline ends came to 3 bases. Germline CDR1 and CDR2: SQVTM and ANQGSEA. CDR3: CSVEDNYNEQFF. DNA for the CDR3: TGCAGCGTTGAAGACAACTACAATGAGCAGTTCTTC.

The CDR3 DNA follows: TGTGCCAGCGAGGACTGGGAACGGGTGAGCGGGGAGCTGTTTTTT. Residues: CASEDWERVSGELFF. V gene TRBV6-1 combines with J gene TRBJ2-2; tentative D call: TRBD2 (5 bases). The germline V gene has CDR1 MNHNS and CDR2 SASEGT. The V end was cut by 8 bases, the J end by 7 bases, with 20 bases between. The CDR3 covers 15 residues.

CDR3 nucleotides: TGCGCCAGCAGCCCTTCGGACAGGGGGGAGGTGAACACTGAAGCTTTCTTT. It codes for CASSPSDRGEVNTEAFF. The V and J genes are TRBV5-1 and TRBJ1-1; 10 bases fit TRBD1. Germline CDR1 is SGHRS and CDR2 is YFSETQ. The CDR3 is 17 residues long. The V gene end was trimmed by 4 bases and the J gene end by 0 bases; junction bases not matched to a gene: 9.

The chain carries TRBV19 and TRBJ2-7; the match to TRBD1 covers 7 bases. CDR3 length: 18 residues. Germline V CDR1 and CDR2: LNHDA, SQIVND (reference sequence). Unmatched junction bases numbered 17, after V lost 6 bases and J lost 0 bases. CDR3 nucleotide sequence: TGTGCCAGTAGCCCAGCCCTCGACAGGGAGTGGCCCTCCTACGAGCAGTACTTC. As protein: CASSPALDREWPSYEQYF.

This clone was detected only a few times. The J gene is TRBJ2-1, the V gene TRBV5-1; a weak D match, TRBD2 (7 bases). The CDR3 is 17 amino acids. Germline V CDR1 and CDR2: SGHRS, YFSETQ. Trimming stripped 2 bases from V and 8 bases from J, with 23 bases between. The CDR3 region is CASSFPAGAIMFDEQFF. Written as DNA, the CDR3 is TGCGCCAGCAGCTTTCCGGCGGGGGCAATTATGTTCGATGAGCAGTTCTTC. The entire variable domain, with the rest obtained from reference TRBV5-1 and TRBJ2-1, is as follows: KAGVTQTPRYLIKTRGQQVTLSCSPISGHRSVSWYQQTPGQGLQFLFEYFSETQRNKGNFPGRFSGRQFSNSRSEMNVSTLELGDSALYLCASSFPAGAIMFDEQFFGPGTRLTVL.

The rearrangement joins TRBV5-8 to TRBJ2-1; 9 bases line up with TRBD2. The V gene end was trimmed by 4 bases and the J gene end by 0 bases; junction bases not matched to a gene: 5. This CDR3 comprises 16 residues. The V gene's germline CDR1 is SGHTS and CDR2 YDEGEE. CDR3 amino acids: CASSGGTSLSYNEQFF. CDR3 nucleotide sequence: TGTGCCAGCAGCGGGGGGACTAGCCTCTCCTACAATGAGCAGTTCTTC. The complete variable domain, with remaining parts taken from reference TRBV5-8 and TRBJ2-1, reads EAGVTQSPTHLIKTRGQQATLRCSPISGHTSVYWYQQALGLGLQFLLWYDEGEERNRGNFPPRFSGRQFPNYSSELNVNALELEDSALYLCASSGGTSLSYNEQFFGPGTRLTVL.